These 19 T cell receptor beta chains came from one sample sequenced in a study of early T cells in non-severe SARS-CoV-2 infection. TCRdb called the 5' RACE reads again in MiXCR, with one record for every CDR3 protein. The table includes 30,000 to 40,000 distinct CDR3 sequences, around 6% detected once. The sequenced sample was whole blood, obtained at baseline. These receptors all come from an adult who was a healthcare worker with PCR-confirmed SARS-CoV-2 infection or an uninfected control (not recorded which).

In its sample, this clonotype was seen many times. The chain is built from TRBV6-5 and TRBJ2-7; 13 bases align to TRBD2. Trimming took 2 bases from V and 0 from J; bases not matched to a gene: 7. In germline, CDR1 is MNHEY, CDR2 SVGAGI. CDR3 length: 18 residues. CDR3 DNA: TGTGCCAGCAGTTACCGATTAGGACTAGCGGGAGCCTCCTACGAGCAGTACTTC. Residues: CASSYRLGLAGASYEQYF.

This clonotype was seen repeatedly, ten times or more. The gene calls are TRBV5-1 and TRBJ2-7; D gene ambiguous. CDR1 and CDR2 (germline): SGHRS, YFSETQ. This CDR3 has 11 amino acids. The ends were cut back, 3 bases at V and 7 bases at J, with 8 bases in the middle. The CDR3 sequence: CASSSLGEQYF. CDR3 coding DNA: TGCGCCAGCAGCTCGTTGGGGGAGCAGTACTTC.

This clonotype was recorded many times. This chain uses TRBV20-1 with TRBJ2-2; possibly TRBD1 or TRBD2 for D (5 bases each). V lost 8 bases to trimming and J lost 6 bases, with 19 bases between them. The germline V gene encodes CDR1 DFQATT and CDR2 SNEGSKA (reference sequence). The CDR3 consists of 14 residues. The CDR3 nucleotides are TGCAGTCCTCTTTCAGAGAGGGGTTCCGGGGAGCTGTTTTTT. Amino acids: CSPLSERGSGELFF.

This clonotype was counted at least ten times. Here the CDR3 reads CASSLSTGSYNEQFF. CDR3 in DNA: TGCGCCAGCAGCTTGTCGACAGGGTCCTACAATGAGCAGTTCTTC. The chain links TRBV5-1 to TRBJ2-1, with 7 positions matching TRBD1. J gave up 1 base and V 1 base, and 2 bases lay outside the gene matches. There are 15 residues in the CDR3. Germline V lookup: CDR1 SGHRS, CDR2 YFSETQ.

The sample holds a few counts of this clonotype. The chain has TRBV20-1 and TRBJ1-3; D not certain. This CDR3 has 14 residues. The germline V gene encodes CDR1 DFQATT and CDR2 SNEGSKA (reference sequence). V lost 6 bases, J lost 0 bases, and 12 bases lay in between. The CDR3 DNA follows: TGCAGTGCGCCTCCACCCATCTCTGGAAACACCATATATTTT. Its translation: CSAPPPISGNTIYF.

This clonotype was picked up many times. This rearrangement joins TRBV7-2 to TRBJ2-3; no definite D call. Germline lookup yields CDR1 SGHTA and CDR2 FQGNSA. This CDR3 has 12 residues. Trimming took 1 base from V and 6 from J, leaving 5 bases between them. CDR3 amino acids: CASSLVVDTQYF. In DNA form, the CDR3 reads TGTGCCAGCAGCTTAGTAGTGGATACGCAGTATTTT.

The rearrangement links TRBV7-6 to TRBJ2-2; D is undetermined. Trimming took 5 bases from V and 7 from J, leaving 8 bases between them. Germline CDR1 SGHVS, CDR2 FNYEAQ. The CDR3 runs 12 residues. The CDR3 region has the DNA TGTGCCAGCAGCGTGGGCGGCGGGGAGCTGTTTTTT. This sequence encodes CASSVGGGELFF. The entire variable domain, with the rest obtained from reference TRBV7-6 and TRBJ2-2, is as follows: GAGVSQSPRYKVTKRGQDVALRCDPISGHVSLYWYRQALGQGPEFLTYFNYEAQQDKSGLPNDRFSAERPEGSISTLTIQRTEQRDSAMYRCASSVGGGELFFGEGSRLTVL.

A few counts support this clonotype. J is TRBJ2-7 and V is TRBV5-1; D call uncertain. Germline CDR1 reads SGHRS; CDR2 reads YFSETQ. There are 12 residues in the CDR3. Trimming stripped 0 bases from V and 5 bases from J, with 6 bases between. In DNA, the CDR3 is TGCGCCAGCAGCTTGGTGGGGAACGAGCAGTACTTC. Its translation: CASSLVGNEQYF. Full variable domain (remainder filled in from reference TRBV5-1 and TRBJ2-7): KAGVTQTPRYLIKTRGQQVTLSCSPISGHRSVSWYQQTPGQGLQFLFEYFSETQRNKGNFPGRFSGRQFSNSRSEMNVSTLELGDSALYLCASSLVGNEQYFGPGTRLTVT.

This clonotype appeared many times. The rearrangement uses TRBV19 and TRBJ2-6, with D perhaps TRBD1 (6 bases). Germline V gene data show CDR1 as LNHDA and CDR2 as SQIVND (reference sequence). The CDR3 is 20 residues long. Deletions cut 5 bases from V and 0 bases from J, with 23 bases between. The CDR3 sequence is CASSSPGGRQVLSGANVLTF. CDR3 sequence (DNA): TGTGCCAGTAGTTCCCCCGGAGGAAGACAGGTGCTCTCTGGGGCCAACGTCCTGACTTTC.

This clonotype was observed at least ten times. The CDR3 loop is CASSTRAYNQPQHF. CDR3 nucleotide sequence: TGTGCCAGCAGCACCCGGGCCTACAATCAGCCCCAGCATTTT. The gene calls are TRBV7-2 and TRBJ1-5; D gene ambiguous. The germline CDR1 and CDR2 sequences are SGHTA and FQGNSA. The CDR3 has 14 amino acids. V was shortened by 5 bases and J by 3 bases, with 11 bases between the two germline ends.

This clonotype was observed at least ten times. The J gene is TRBJ1-5, the V gene TRBV9; no firm D call. V gave up 0 bases and J gave up 0 bases, with 13 bases separating them. This CDR3 has 17 amino acids. Germline loops: CDR1 SGDLS, CDR2 YYNGEE. The CDR3, as DNA: TGTGCCAGCAGCGTAGATCAGTTTCCAACTAGCAATCAGCCCCAGCATTTT. Translating it yields CASSVDQFPTSNQPQHF. The variable domain in full, completed from reference TRBV9 and TRBJ1-5, reads DSGVTQTPKHLITATGQRVTLRCSPRSGDLSVYWYQQSLDQGLQFLIQYYNGEERAKGNILERFSAQQFPDLHSELNLSSLELGDSALYFCASSVDQFPTSNQPQHFGDGTRLSIL.

This clonotype occurred many times. CDR3 nucleotide sequence: TGTGCCAGCTCACCACTGCATACGCGGCTAGCGGCAAACTCCTACAATGAGCAGTTCTTC. It encodes CASSPLHTRLAANSYNEQFF. V is TRBV18 and J is TRBJ2-1; 7 bases map to TRBD2. The germline V gene has CDR1 KGHSH and CDR2 LQKENI. The CDR3 length is 20 residues. The V gene end was trimmed by 1 base and the J gene end by 0 bases; junction bases not matched to a gene: 15. The full variable domain, completed using reference TRBV18 and TRBJ2-1, is NAGVMQNPRHLVRRRGQEARLRCSPMKGHSHVYWYRQLPEEGLKFMVYLQKENIIDESGMPKERFSAEFPKEGPSILRIQQVVRGDSAAYFCASSPLHTRLAANSYNEQFFGPGTRLTVL.

The rearrangement joins TRBV7-9 to TRBJ1-3; D gene unclear. V was shortened by 1 base and J by 2 bases, with 6 bases between the two germline ends. CDR3 length: 14 amino acids. Germline V gene lookup returns CDR1 SEHNR and CDR2 FQNEAQ (reference sequence). The CDR3 coding sequence is TGTGCCAGCAGCTTAGGCCAGGCTGGAAACACCATATATTTT. It translates to CASSLGQAGNTIYF.

This clonotype was counted at least ten times. V is TRBV11-3 and J is TRBJ2-1; D remains ambiguous. The germline CDR1 and CDR2 sequences are SGHNT and YENEEA. This CDR3 contains 12 residues. Trimming stripped 8 bases from V and 9 bases from J, with 14 bases between. This chain's CDR3 is CASGSISGEQFF. DNA for the CDR3: TGTGCCAGCGGGTCTATCTCTGGTGAGCAGTTCTTC.

At least ten counts were recorded for this clonotype. The chain recombines TRBV5-1 with TRBJ1-5; D may be TRBD1 (5 bases). The CDR3 runs to 14 residues. Germline V lookup: CDR1 SGHRS, CDR2 YFSETQ. V lost 4 bases, J lost 4 bases, and 12 bases lay in between. For the CDR3, the DNA is TGCGCCAGCAGCCCCGGGACCGGGAATCAGCCCCAGCATTTT. Translating it yields CASSPGTGNQPQHF.

This clonotype was counted at least ten times. The gene calls are TRBV30 and TRBJ2-7; a possible D gene is TRBD2 (5 bases). The CDR3 has 11 amino acids. The V end lost 2 bases, the J end lost 9 bases, and 11 bases lay between the germline ends. CDR1 is GTSNPN and CDR2 is SVGIG in the germline V gene (reference sequence). The CDR3 sequence is CAWSKADLQYF. CDR3 in DNA: TGTGCCTGGAGTAAAGCGGACCTGCAGTACTTC.

In its sample, this clonotype was seen many times. The genes are TRBV6-2 or TRBV6-3 and TRBJ1-1, with D perhaps TRBD1 (6 bases). This CDR3 contains 14 residues. Per the germline V gene, CDR1 is MNHEY and CDR2 is SVGEGT. Trimming removed 6 bases from V and 4 bases from J, with 15 bases in between. CDR3 bases: TGTGCCAGCAGCCGCCGGGGGCGCGGCACTGAAGCTTTCTTT. Its protein is CASSRRGRGTEAFF.

Ten or more counts support this clonotype. This chain links TRBV11-2 with TRBJ2-1; perhaps TRBD2 as D (6 bases). Germline CDR1 reads SGHAT; CDR2 reads FQNNGV. This CDR3 has 13 residues. Trimming left V 5 bases short and J 6 bases short, with 11 bases between. The CDR3 bases are TGTGCCAGCAGCCCGGGAGCAGGCAATGAGCAGTTCTTC. It yields the protein CASSPGAGNEQFF.

DNA of the CDR3: TGTGCCATCAAATCGCGTAGCGGGAGTTCGGCAGATACGCAGTATTTT. It codes for CAIKSRSGSSADTQYF. J is TRBJ2-3 and V is TRBV10-3; TRBD2 aligns across 9 bases. CDR1 and CDR2 (germline): ENHRY, SYGVKD. The CDR3 has 16 amino acids. With 7 bases clipped from V and 4 bases from J, the junction kept 12 bases outside the gene matches.